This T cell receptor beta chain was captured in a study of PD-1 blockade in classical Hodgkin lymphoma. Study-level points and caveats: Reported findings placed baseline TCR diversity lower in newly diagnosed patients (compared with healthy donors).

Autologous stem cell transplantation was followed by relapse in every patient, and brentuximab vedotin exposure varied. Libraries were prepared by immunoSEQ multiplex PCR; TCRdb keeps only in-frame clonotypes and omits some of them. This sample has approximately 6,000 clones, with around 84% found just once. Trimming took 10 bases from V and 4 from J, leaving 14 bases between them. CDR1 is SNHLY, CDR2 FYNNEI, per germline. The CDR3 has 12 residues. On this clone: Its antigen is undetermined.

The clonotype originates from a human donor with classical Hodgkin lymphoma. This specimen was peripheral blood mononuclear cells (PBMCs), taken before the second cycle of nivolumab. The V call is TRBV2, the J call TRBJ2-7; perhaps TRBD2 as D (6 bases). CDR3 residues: CAIPGLTYEQYV. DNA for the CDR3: TGTGCCATCCCGGGACTGACGTACGAGCAGTACGTC.